The 29 T cell receptor beta chains reported below all come from one sample, sequenced in a study of blood T cells in healthy people across ages. The second PCR ran roughly 7 to 11 cycles with a sample-barcoded 5' primer and J-beta primers. TCRdb independently ran MiXCR on the 5' RACE reads; one entry per CDR3 protein. In the table there are around 870,000 distinct CDR3 sequences, more than 25% of which are singletons. What was sequenced was blood. The origin of the receptors is a woman aged 80 or over in good health.

CDR3 sequence reads: CASSLVSGTYEQYF. The CDR3 nucleotides are TGTGCCAGCAGCTTAGTATCCGGGACCTACGAGCAGTACTTC. J is TRBJ2-7 and V is TRBV7-2; TRBD2 might be the D (5 bases). Germline V CDR1 and CDR2: SGHTA, FQGNSA. V dropped 1 base and J dropped 2 bases, with 9 bases sitting between them. The CDR3 is made up of 14 amino acids.

This clonotype came up a few times. The V and J genes are TRBV7-2 and TRBJ2-2; D uncertain. Germline V gene lookup returns CDR1 SGHTA and CDR2 FQGNSA. The CDR3 is 12 residues long. V was cut by 4 bases and J by 8 bases, with 8 bases left in between. The CDR3 here is CASSSIRGELFF. The CDR3 bases are TGTGCCAGCAGCTCGATCAGGGGGGAGCTGTTTTTT.

This clonotype was observed at least ten times. This chain joins TRBV2 and TRBJ1-2; D is ambiguous. V lost 3 bases, J lost 3 bases, and 2 bases lay in between. Germline V gene lookup returns CDR1 SNHLY and CDR2 FYNNEI. CDR3 length equals 11 residues. The CDR3 here is CASSEDYGYTF. In DNA, the CDR3 is TGTGCCAGCAGTGAGGACTATGGCTACACCTTC.

This clonotype appeared many times. CDR3 sequence (DNA): TGTGCCAGCAATTACCGGGACAGCTTTAATTCACCCCTCCACTTT. Amino acids: CASNYRDSFNSPLHF. V usage is TRBV12-3 or TRBV12-4 and J usage is TRBJ1-6; 7 nucleotides line up with TRBD1. V shed 7 bases and J 6 bases; nucleotides not matched to a gene: 9. The CDR3 runs 15 residues.

The chain is built from TRBV6-1 and TRBJ2-7; unclear D gene. The CDR3 runs 17 residues. V was clipped by 6 bases and J by 3 bases, with 24 bases between them. Germline V lookup: CDR1 MNHNS, CDR2 SASEGT. CDR3 region: CASRASQSWASNYEQYF. As DNA, the CDR3 is TGTGCCAGCAGGGCCTCACAGTCCTGGGCTTCCAACTACGAGCAGTACTTC.

This clonotype was picked up a small number of times. The chain employs TRBV18 and TRBJ1-2, with 8 bases matching TRBD1. Germline V lookup: CDR1 KGHSH, CDR2 LQKENI. The CDR3 length is 14 residues. V lost 3 bases, J lost 7 bases, and 7 bases stayed unmatched. This CDR3 is CASSPGTGGGGYTF. CDR3 in DNA: TGTGCCAGCTCACCGGGGACAGGAGGTGGTGGCTACACCTTC.

This clonotype was counted many times. This rearrangement joins TRBV6-1 to TRBJ2-3, with D unresolved. CDR1 is MNHNS, CDR2 SASEGT, per germline. CDR3 length: 13 residues. V lost 7 bases to trimming and J lost 4 bases, with 12 bases between them. CDR3 sequence: CASKPAAADTQYF. The CDR3 DNA reads as TGTGCCAGCAAACCCGCGGCGGCAGATACGCAGTATTTT.

This clonotype has at least ten counts. The CDR3 DNA sequence: TGTGCCAGCAGCTTCGGACAGCAAGAGACCCAGTACTTC. Amino acid sequence: CASSFGQQETQYF. The chain combines TRBV7-2 with TRBJ2-5; maybe TRBD1 (6 bases). CDR1 and CDR2 from the germline V gene are SGHTA and FQGNSA. Between the trimmed V and J ends, which lost 3 bases and 2 bases, there was a span of 7 bases. CDR3 size: 13 residues.

For this clonotype: A much larger clone lies one base from this, so it may be a read error. No conserved phenylalanine or tryptophan ends this CDR3, so it is likely a read error. This chain uses TRBV11-2 with TRBJ2-3; no firm D call. The V gene lost 5 bases and the J gene lost 5 bases, with 20 bases spanning the gap. Germline assignment: CDR1 SGHAT and CDR2 FQNNGV. The CDR3 is 16 residues long. In nucleotides, the CDR3 is TGTGCCAGCAGCCAAGAAGGAGCGATTAAGGTAGATACGCAGTATTGT. As protein: CASSQEGAIKVDTQYC.

Note on this clonotype: A much larger clone differs from this one at a single base, so this may be a read error. The rearrangement links TRBV30 to TRBJ2-1, with D perhaps assigned TRBD1 or TRBD2 (5 bases each). Germline V gene sequence: CDR1 GTSNPN, CDR2 SVGIG (reference sequence). The CDR3 extends over 12 amino acids. CDR3 coding DNA: TGTGCCTGGAGTGTAAGTGGGGGTGAGCGGTTCTTC. Its translation is CAWSVSGGERFF.

This clonotype has ten or more counts. The chain carries TRBV27 and TRBJ2-3; tentatively, D is TRBD2 (6 bases). Trimming stripped 7 bases from V and 1 base from J, with 12 bases between. Germline lookup yields CDR1 MNHEY and CDR2 SMNVEV (reference sequence). The CDR3 runs to 14 residues. The CDR3 nucleotides read TGTGCCAGCATGGATAGCGGTGGCACAGATACGCAGTATTTT. This encodes CASMDSGGTDTQYF.

Of note for this clonotype: This clone may be a read error of a much larger clone one base away. DNA of the CDR3: TGTGCCAGCAATACCAGGGAGTCCTACAATGAGCAGTTCTTC. Translation: CASNTRESYNEQFF. The chain couples TRBV6-2 or TRBV6-3 to TRBJ2-1, with D tentatively TRBD1 or TRBD2 (5 bases each). This CDR3 has 14 amino acids. With 7 bases removed from V and 1 base from J, the gap between germline ends came to 11 bases. Germline CDR1 and CDR2: MNHEY and SVGEGT.

To note about this clonotype: One end of the junction fails to match germline, which may point to a read error. The chain joins TRBV24-1 to TRBJ1-2, with D possibly TRBD1 on 5 matching bases. The CDR3 loop spans 16 amino acids. The germline CDR1 and CDR2 sequences are KGHDR and SFDVKD. CDR3 sequence: CATSDGDHAGHYDYTF. CDR3 nucleotides: TGTGCCACCAGTGATGGGGACCACGCAGGACACTATGACTACACCTTC.

This clonotype was recorded a few times. This may be a read error: a much more frequent sequence differs by one nucleotide. The gene calls are TRBV24-1 and TRBJ2-3, with D possibly being TRBD1 (6 bases). CDR1 KGHDR and CDR2 SFDVKD come from the germline V gene. The CDR3 sequence is 17 residues long. Deletions cut 3 bases from V and 5 bases from J, with 20 bases between. CDR3 region: CATSDPALEGEGDTQYF. CDR3 nucleotides: TGTGCCACCAGTGATCCGGCCCTCGAGGGGGAAGGAGATACGCAGTATTTT.

The J gene is TRBJ2-5, the V gene TRBV6-1, with TRBD2 identical over 15 bases. The junction had 6 bases not matched to a gene; V was cut back by 6 bases and J by 1 base. The CDR3 covers 17 residues. Germline V gene lookup returns CDR1 MNHNS and CDR2 SASEGT. The CDR3 DNA reads TGTGCCAGCAGAGTTCGGGGACTAGCGGGGGGCCAAGAGACCCAGTACTTC. It is translated as CASRVRGLAGGQETQYF.

This clonotype has at least ten counts. The chain carries TRBV7-2 and TRBJ1-2; D is perhaps TRBD1 (5 bases). The CDR3 is 11 amino acids. V was pared by 5 bases and J by 11 bases, with 12 bases between. Germline CDR1 is SGHTA and CDR2 is FQGNSA. The CDR3 loop is CASSQGRTYTF. CDR3 nucleotides: TGTGCCAGCAGCCAGGGCAGGACTTACACCTTC.

This clonotype was recorded many times. The chain combines TRBV7-9 with TRBJ2-1, with 7 nucleotides matching TRBD1. The CDR3 sequence is 12 residues long. CDR1 is SEHNR, CDR2 FQNEAQ, per germline (reference sequence). J lost 13 bases, V lost 5 bases, and 8 bases had no gene match. CDR3 in DNA: TGTGCCAGCAGCCGGACAGGTGAATATCAGTTCTTC. The encoded protein is CASSRTGEYQFF.

This clonotype has at least ten counts. DNA of the CDR3: TGCAGTGCTAGAGATTGGGCCTTCAATCAGCCCCAGCATTTT. Its translation: CSARDWAFNQPQHF. The J gene is TRBJ1-5, the V gene TRBV20-1; D is undetermined. Per the germline V gene, CDR1 is DFQATT and CDR2 is SNEGSKA (reference sequence). The CDR3 consists of 14 residues. V was pared by 0 bases and J by 3 bases, with 9 bases between.

This clonotype was counted ten times or more. The CDR3 nucleotides read TGCGCCAGCAGCCAAGACCCCGGGACTAGGCCGTATGGTGAGCAGTTCTTC. Translation: CASSQDPGTRPYGEQFF. The rearrangement uses TRBV4-3 and TRBJ2-1, with 8 bases matching TRBD2. CDR1 is LGHNA, CDR2 YSLEER, per germline. The CDR3 is made up of 17 amino acids. J was trimmed by 9 bases and V by 0 bases; bases with no gene match: 13.

The chain employs TRBV5-4 and TRBJ2-2; D call uncertain. Trimming left V 6 bases short and J 4 bases short, with 13 bases between. The CDR3 loop spans 14 amino acids. Germline V gene sequence: CDR1 SGHNT, CDR2 YYREEE (reference sequence). The CDR3 spells CASTVQSGTGELFF. The CDR3 DNA reads TGTGCCAGCACCGTTCAGTCGGGCACCGGGGAGCTGTTTTTT.

This clonotype has a count of ten or more. The V call is TRBV10-3, the J call TRBJ2-3; no clear D. CDR1 is ENHRY and CDR2 is SYGVKD in the germline V gene. There are 11 residues in the CDR3. V shed 9 bases and J shed 1 base, with 5 bases lying between them. The CDR3 DNA reads TGTGCCATAGCAGGCACAGATACGCAGTATTTT. This gives the protein CAIAGTDTQYF.

This sequence joins TRBV19 and TRBJ2-7; 7 nucleotides agree with TRBD1. The CDR3 is made up of 13 amino acids. Trimming took 3 bases from V and 2 from J; bases not matched to a gene: 1. The germline CDR1 and CDR2 sequences are LNHDA and SQIVND (reference sequence). The CDR3 sequence: CASSIGTAYEQYF. DNA of the CDR3: TGTGCCAGTAGTATTGGGACAGCCTACGAGCAGTACTTC.

V is TRBV25-1 and J is TRBJ1-2; D perhaps matches TRBD1 (6 bases). CDR1 and CDR2 from the germline V gene are MGHDK and SYGVNS. The CDR3 runs to 14 residues. Trimming pared 5 bases from V and 7 bases from J, leaving 17 bases between. DNA for the CDR3: TGTGCCAGCAGTCGTCGTGGGGGGGCCGGTGGCTACACCTTC. This encodes CASSRRGGAGGYTF.

This clonotype was seen repeatedly, ten times or more. Written as DNA, the CDR3 is TGCGCCAGCAGCTTAACTGGCGGGGGGATAACAGATACGCAGTATTTT. This encodes CASSLTGGGITDTQYF. V gene TRBV5-1 combines with J gene TRBJ2-3; 8 nucleotides agree with TRBD2. With 2 bases clipped from V and 3 bases from J, the junction kept 8 bases outside the gene matches. The CDR3 covers 16 residues. CDR1 and CDR2 from the germline V gene are SGHRS and YFSETQ.

With regard to this clonotype: Being one base from a much bigger clone, this may be a read error. This chain links TRBV7-9 with TRBJ1-2; perhaps TRBD1 as D (5 bases). This CDR3 has 15 residues. V lost 5 bases, J lost 4 bases, and 17 bases lay in between. Per the germline V gene, CDR1 is SEHNR and CDR2 is FQNEAQ (reference sequence). The CDR3, as DNA: TGTGCCAGCAGCCAATCCCTGGGACGGCCCTATGGCTACACCTTC. It is translated as CASSQSLGRPYGYTF.

The chain combines TRBV12-3 or TRBV12-4 with TRBJ2-5, with D hard to call. This CDR3 spans 15 amino acids. The V and J ends lost 1 base and 5 bases respectively, with 14 bases between them. The DNA of the CDR3 is TGTGCCAGCAGTTTAGGCGACTCGCGACGGGAGACCCAGTACTTC. Translating it yields CASSLGDSRRETQYF.

This clonotype was observed many times. The CDR3 protein is CASSWDKNYGYTF. CDR3 sequence (DNA): TGTGCCAGCAGCTGGGACAAAAACTATGGCTACACCTTC. The rearrangement links TRBV5-8 to TRBJ1-2; weak D call: TRBD1 (6 bases). Germline assignment: CDR1 SGHTS and CDR2 YDEGEE. V lost 3 bases, J lost 2 bases, and 8 bases lay in between. This CDR3 spans 13 amino acids.

This chain links TRBV3-1 with TRBJ2-1; possibly TRBD2 for D (5 bases). The DNA end is a closer match to TRBJ2-7, so the J assignment may be wrong. The germline CDR1 and CDR2 sequences are LGHDT and YNNKEL (reference sequence). CDR3 length: 14 amino acids. The CDR3 is CASSHRGSYNEQYF. CDR3 in DNA: TGTGCCAGCAGCCATAGAGGGTCCTACAATGAGCAGTACTTC.

The chain has TRBV20-1 and TRBJ1-1; maybe TRBD1 (6 bases). CDR3 length: 13 residues. Germline values: CDR1 DFQATT, CDR2 SNEGSKA (reference sequence). V gave up 7 bases and J gave up 6 bases, with 18 bases separating them. The chain's CDR3 is CSEQGLLGAEAFF. CDR3 coding DNA: TGCAGTGAACAGGGACTATTAGGTGCTGAAGCTTTCTTT.